Listed here is a single TCR beta chain. The target antigen is unknown. Just one base apart from a much larger clone, this may be a read error. This sample is part of a study of tumor-infiltrating lymphocytes in primary liver carcinoma. The CDR3 sequence is 14 residues long. Germline V gene sequence: CDR1 MNHNS, CDR2 SASEGT. The investigators made TCR beta cDNA from 400 to 550 ng total RNA, using a constant-region primer. Generation of the TCR beta libraries relied on three nested multiplex PCR rounds using slightly modified ARM-PCR. Two initial PCR rounds of around 10 cycles each paired TRBV1-TRBV30 forward primers with a C-beta reverse primer. TCRdb called the multiplex PCR reads again in MiXCR, with one record for every CDR3 protein. This table holds fewer than 400,000 distinct CDR3 sequences, less than 75% found once. It was unsorted whole blood that yielded blood RNA, and germline DNA was also extracted.

Study outcomes and limitations: Left bulk and unsorted, the samples did not allow CD4+ and CD8+ repertoires to be compared. Tumors significantly exceeded blood in top-250-clone fraction (p = 0.039).

Sequenced material: peripheral blood. The TCR was taken from a man between 40 and 49 years old with primary liver carcinoma and hepatitis B virus infection. This sequence joins TRBV6-1 and TRBJ2-3; tentative D call: TRBD2 (7 bases). The CDR3 loop is CTSSLGGGVDTQYF. CDR3 DNA: TGTACCAGCAGTCTAGGGGGAGGGGTGGATACGCAGTATTTT.